The T cell receptor beta chain described here comes from a study of blood T cell repertoires in COVID-19. The V gene end was trimmed by 10 bases and the J gene end by 3 bases; junction bases not matched to a gene: 10. This CDR3 is built from 15 residues. Germline CDR1 ENHRY, CDR2 SYGVKD. Data came from immunoSEQ multiplex PCR; TCRdb stores just in-frame clones and leaves some out. This table holds tens of thousands of clones, 80% to 90% found once. In its sample, this clone was seen a few times. This TCR came from a woman aged 60 to 75 with COVID-19, enrolled during active disease. The sequenced sample consisted of peripheral blood. The chain carries TRBV10-3 and TRBJ1-2; 11 bases line up with TRBD1. This chain's CDR3 is CASTGTGGSDYGYTF. The DNA of the CDR3 is TGTGCCAGCACCGGGACAGGGGGATCCGACTATGGCTACACCTTC.